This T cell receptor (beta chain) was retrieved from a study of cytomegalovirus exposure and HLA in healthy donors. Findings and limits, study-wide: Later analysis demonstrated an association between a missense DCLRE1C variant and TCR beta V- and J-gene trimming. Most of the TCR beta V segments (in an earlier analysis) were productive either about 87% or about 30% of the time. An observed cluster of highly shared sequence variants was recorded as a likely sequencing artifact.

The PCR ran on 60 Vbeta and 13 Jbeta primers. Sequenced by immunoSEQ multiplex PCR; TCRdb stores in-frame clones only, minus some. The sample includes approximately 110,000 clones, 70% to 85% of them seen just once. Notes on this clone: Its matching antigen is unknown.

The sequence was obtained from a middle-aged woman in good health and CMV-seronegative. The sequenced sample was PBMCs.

The CDR3 sequence is CATRLAGLTDTQYF. For the CDR3, the DNA is TGTGCCACTCGACTAGCGGGGCTCACAGATACGCAGTATTTT. This chain uses TRBV11-2 with TRBJ2-3; TRBD2 aligns across 11 bases. Losses at the gene ends were 10 bases for V and 2 bases for J; bases not matched to a gene: 5. Per the germline V gene, CDR1 is SGHAT and CDR2 is FQNNGV. CDR3 length equals 14 residues.